These T cell receptor beta chains were read from a single sample in a study of vaccination and CD4 T cells after COVID-19. TCRdb called the PCR reads again in MiXCR, with one record for every CDR3 protein. The top ten hold roughly a quarter of the sample, which has approximately 9,500 distinct CDR3 sequences, about 65% seen once. These TCRs' antigens remain unknown. The sequenced sample consisted of CD4+ T cells from blood, cultured in vitro. The origin of the receptors is a human donor who had recovered from COVID-19. Each CDR3 is given without its conserved first and last residue.

AWSKMAGTEAF TRBJ1-1 TRBV30
ASSSGTARELF TRBJ1-4 TRBV7-9
ASSVGGQDGYT TRBJ1-2 TRBV2
SARDLQNTEAF TRBJ1-1 TRBV20-1
ASGALLGGSGELF TRBJ2-2 TRBV2
ASSQRPANTGELF TRBJ2-2 TRBV7-9
SAIAGGPDTQY TRBJ2-3 TRBV20-1
ASGVGSGNTIY TRBJ1-3 TRBV2
ASSRTGYQETQY TRBJ2-5 TRBV9
ASSSLAGYNEQF TRBJ2-1 TRBV7-9
ASSLGGDLETQY TRBJ2-5 TRBV7-8
ASSRDSNQPQH TRBJ1-5 TRBV7-9
ASSLASVETQY TRBJ2-5 TRBV28
ASSYGSGGGYNQPQH TRBJ1-5 TRBV7-2
ASSISGTDTQY TRBJ2-3 TRBV19
AISDPLAGGRTDTQY TRBJ2-3 TRBV10-3
ASRSLTDTQY TRBJ2-3 TRBV6-1
AIKTQGPINYGYT TRBJ1-2 TRBV28
ARRYRDRNEKLF TRBJ1-4 TRBV6-5
ASRPGTKIYNEQF TRBJ2-1 TRBV7-9
ASSLAGTGQPQH TRBJ1-5 TRBV7-6
SKGRLKGYEQY TRBJ2-7 TRBV20-1
ASSNSGTPNIQY TRBJ2-4 TRBV7-9
SASPPGGAGPQH TRBJ1-5 TRBV20-1
SARRASGRETQY TRBJ2-5 TRBV20-1
ASSLGGASGSYEQF TRBJ2-1 TRBV7-8
ASSQPETYNSPLH TRBJ1-6 TRBV7-8
ASSFPSGQGAADTQY TRBJ2-3 TRBV5-4
ASSDSTSGSNEQF TRBJ2-1 TRBV6-4
ATSSGWGRAGTEAF TRBJ1-1 TRBV15
ASSSGDYGYT TRBJ1-2 TRBV12-3/TRBV12-4
SATRTGGNQPQH TRBJ1-5 TRBV20-1
AWSVLRGGEKLF TRBJ1-4 TRBV30
ASPPTESNQPQH TRBJ1-5 TRBV27
AWGTDTYEQY TRBJ2-7 TRBV30
ASSTLAGGSYEQY TRBJ2-7 TRBV7-6
ATSRDRDSPLEAF TRBJ1-1 TRBV15
ASQTSGGETQY TRBJ2-5 TRBV6-1
SARRGTSGRYYEQY TRBJ2-7 TRBV20-1
ASSGVSGRGETQY TRBJ2-5 TRBV2
SAIKGLAGSYEQY TRBJ2-7 TRBV20-1
ASSLTAGETQY TRBJ2-3 TRBV7-3
ASSSLAGGFVDTQY TRBJ2-3 TRBV7-2
ASSVDYDQPQH TRBJ1-5 TRBV9
ASREGQGGAYEQY TRBJ2-7 TRBV2
ASSEADRVIQY TRBJ2-4 TRBV2
ASSAGTGSPSGRSVDEQF TRBJ2-1 TRBV19
ASSLFGNTEAF TRBJ1-1 TRBV27
AIMGPGGTEAF TRBJ1-1 TRBV10-3
ASSRYSANTEAF TRBJ1-1 TRBV28
SARDFAGGSTQY TRBJ2-3 TRBV20-1
AIRPSDRENTGELF TRBJ2-2 TRBV10-3